The clone carrying this TCR beta chain came up a few times. The junction shows a germline mismatch at one end, possibly a read error. Together with a sample-barcoded 5' primer, a J-beta primer mix was included in a second PCR lasting about 7 to 11 cycles. TCRdb called the 5' RACE reads again in MiXCR, with one record for every CDR3 protein. The sample records around 1,500,000 distinct CDR3 sequences, 28% being singletons. The sample is drawn from a study of blood T cells in healthy people across ages. In germline, CDR1 is ENHRY, CDR2 SYGVKD. The CDR3 consists of 14 residues. The chain is built from TRBV10-3 and TRBJ2-1, with 12 positions matching TRBD2. The TCR was taken from a woman in her twenties or thirties in good health. Sequenced sample: blood. The CDR3 here is CATTRTSGINVQFF. In nucleotides, the CDR3 is TGTGCCACCACTAGGACTAGCGGGATCAATGTGCAGTTCTTC.